The 19 T cell receptor beta chains in this list originate from one sample, sequenced in a study of regulatory T cells in long-lasting Graves disease. Noted time point: newly diagnosed GD, antithyroid drugs for less than 3 months. PBMC RNA served as the TCR library source. HTBI primers from iRepertoire and Arm-PCR of CDR3 regions yielded the TCR beta libraries. From the multiplex PCR reads, TCRdb called clonotypes with MiXCR, one entry per CDR3 protein. The data hold about 540,000 distinct CDR3 sequences, with approximately 12% observed a single time. This sample also appeared in a second study, on T cells in Graves' hyperthyroidism and ophthalmopathy.

The specimen was peripheral blood mononuclear cells (PBMCs), collected at new diagnosis, from a patient treated with antithyroid drugs. These receptors all come from a man under 40 with Graves disease.

This clonotype appeared many times. This chain joins TRBV7-9 and TRBJ2-3, with unresolved D. Germline V gives CDR1 SEHNR, CDR2 FQNEAQ (reference sequence). The V end lost 5 bases, the J end lost 2 bases, and 8 bases lay between the germline ends. CDR3 size: 13 residues. DNA for the CDR3: TGTGCCAGCAGCCAGCAAGACACAGATACGCAGTATTTT. It encodes CASSQQDTDTQYF.

This clonotype was seen many times. The rearrangement links TRBV12-3 or TRBV12-4 to TRBJ1-3; D gene uncertain. Trimming took 3 bases from V and 1 from J, leaving 13 bases between them. This CDR3 is built from 16 residues. The CDR3 DNA follows: TGTGCCAGCAGTTTGGGCCCTCCGGCGTCTGGAAACACCATATATTTT. The encoded protein is CASSLGPPASGNTIYF.

This clonotype was counted many times. This CDR3 is CSGGSSGRPETQYF. For the CDR3, the DNA is TGCAGCGGCGGGTCGAGCGGGAGACCCGAGACCCAGTACTTC. The chain uses TRBV29-1 and TRBJ2-5, with 8 nucleotides matching TRBD2. The CDR3 runs to 14 residues. Trimming took 7 bases from V and 5 from J; bases not matched to a gene: 12. Germline V gene data show CDR1 as SQVTM and CDR2 as ANQGSEA.

This clonotype was seen at least ten times. The J gene is TRBJ1-1, the V gene TRBV20-1; no clear D. The CDR3 totals 12 residues. V lost 5 bases, J lost 3 bases, and 10 bases lay in between. Germline V gene sequence: CDR1 DFQATT, CDR2 SNEGSKA (reference sequence). The CDR3 nucleotides are TGCAGTGCTGACCTGGAGGACACTGAAGCTTTCTTT. It is translated as CSADLEDTEAFF.

This clonotype showed up just a few times. This chain connects TRBV20-1 to TRBJ2-3; D unresolved. The CDR3 covers 10 residues. Germline values: CDR1 DFQATT, CDR2 SNEGSKA (reference sequence). Trimming took 5 bases from V and 6 from J, leaving 6 bases between them. CDR3 nucleotide sequence: TGCAGTGCTGATTGGGATACGCAGTATTTT. This gives the protein CSADWDTQYF.

This chain uses TRBV4-1 with TRBJ1-2; D call uncertain. Germline V gene lookup returns CDR1 MGHRA and CDR2 YSYEKL. The ends were cut back, 3 bases at V and 7 bases at J, with 18 bases in the middle. CDR3 size: 15 residues. The CDR3 nucleotides are TGCGCCAGCAGCCACATCTCATCAGGAGGTGGTGGCTACACCTTC. It is translated as CASSHISSGGGGYTF.

This clonotype was observed at least ten times. The chain carries TRBV12-5 and TRBJ1-1; no clear D. V dropped 0 bases and J dropped 4 bases, with 15 bases sitting between them. CDR1 and CDR2 from the germline V gene are LGHNT and FRNRAP. The CDR3 covers 16 residues. CDR3 sequence (DNA): TGTGCTAGTGGTTTGGTACCCCCCCCCAGACCCACTGAAGCTTTCTTT. Encoded protein: CASGLVPPPRPTEAFF.

This clonotype was picked up many times. This chain uses TRBV6-1 with TRBJ2-7, with D unclear. Germline-derived CDR1 and CDR2 are MNHNS and SASEGT. The CDR3 covers 12 residues. Trimming stripped 4 bases from V and 3 bases from J, with 7 bases between. The CDR3 region is CASSGDIYEQYF. CDR3 coding DNA: TGTGCCAGCAGTGGCGATATCTACGAGCAGTACTTC.

This clonotype was detected ten times or more. The chain is built from TRBV20-1 and TRBJ2-7, with 9 bases identical to TRBD2. Germline V lookup: CDR1 DFQATT, CDR2 SNEGSKA (reference sequence). The ends lost 5 bases at V and 3 bases at J; junction bases unmatched: 11. This CDR3 is 15 amino acids long. CDR3 sequence (DNA): TGCAGTGCTCGGGAAGAGGCTAGCGGGATCTACGAGCAGTACTTC. Translating gives CSAREEASGIYEQYF.

This sequence joins TRBV9 and TRBJ2-5; 7 nucleotides match TRBD1. Per germline, CDR1 SGDLS and CDR2 YYNGEE. The CDR3 contains 15 residues. V lost 4 bases to trimming and J lost 2 bases; unmatched junction nucleotides: 8. In nucleotides, the CDR3 is TGTGCCAGCAGCCCGATGGGGACAGCTCAAGAGACCCAGTACTTC. Translation gives CASSPMGTAQETQYF.

This clonotype was found a few times. A much bigger clone sits one base away, suggesting this may be a read error. The chain is built from TRBV2 and TRBJ1-3; D uncertain. Trimming took off 7 bases at V and 6 bases at J, with 16 bases between the two ends. This CDR3 region has 14 residues. The germline gives CDR1 SNHLY, CDR2 FYNNEI. CDR3 residues: CASNTALRVNTIYF. The CDR3 nucleotides read TGTGCCAGCAACACGGCTCTTAGAGTAAACACCATATATTTT.

This clonotype was observed a few times. This chain uses TRBV4-1 with TRBJ2-7; 8 nucleotides line up with TRBD1. This CDR3 has 15 residues. In germline, CDR1 is MGHRA, CDR2 YSYEKL. V shed 0 bases and J 6 bases; nucleotides not matched to a gene: 7. CDR3 nucleotides: TGCGCCAGCAGCCAAGATCAGGACAGGGTTATCGAGCAGTACTTC. This encodes CASSQDQDRVIEQYF.

This clonotype showed up many times. The CDR3 coding sequence is TGTGCCAGCAGTACCCTGGACAGGGGGCGCGAGCAGTACTTC. This translates into CASSTLDRGREQYF. The chain has TRBV28 and TRBJ2-7; TRBD1 agrees at 11 bases. The CDR3 is made up of 14 amino acids. The germline gives CDR1 MDHEN, CDR2 SYDVKM. Trimming at V came to 5 bases and at J to 6 bases, leaving 6 bases not matched to a gene.

This clonotype was detected many times. The chain uses TRBV12-3 or TRBV12-4 and TRBJ2-7; D could derive from TRBD1 or TRBD2 (5 bases each). The V end was cut by 1 base, the J end by 0 bases, with 16 bases between. This CDR3 contains 17 residues. The DNA of the CDR3 is TGTGCCAGCAGTTTAGGTGAGGGGCTCTCTAACTCCTACGAGCAGTACTTC. Translation gives CASSLGEGLSNSYEQYF.

This chain connects TRBV7-2 to TRBJ2-5; tentative D call: TRBD1 (6 bases). Trimming removed 4 bases from V and 1 base from J, with 10 bases in between. The CDR3 is 14 amino acids. Germline-derived CDR1 and CDR2 are SGHTA and FQGNSA. The CDR3 DNA reads as TGTGCCAGCAGCTCTCAGGGGACCCAAGAGACCCAGTACTTC. It specifies CASSSQGTQETQYF.

This clonotype has a handful of counts. This rearrangement joins TRBV19 to TRBJ1-5; 7 bases align to TRBD1. Germline assignment: CDR1 LNHDA and CDR2 SQIVND (reference sequence). This CDR3 comprises 14 residues. J gave up 7 bases and V 5 bases, and 8 bases lay outside the gene matches. The DNA for the CDR3 is TGTGCCAGTAGTCGACAGGGTTCAGGGCAGCCCCAGCATTTT. Translation gives CASSRQGSGQPQHF.

This chain connects TRBV2 to TRBJ2-2, with D possibly being TRBD2 (9 bases). CDR1 is SNHLY, CDR2 FYNNEI, per germline. This CDR3 is built from 16 residues. V was shortened by 8 bases and J by 2 bases, with 18 bases between the two germline ends. CDR3 residues: CASSSGTGRNTGELFF. CDR3 sequence (DNA): TGTGCCAGCTCTAGCGGGACAGGAAGAAACACCGGGGAGCTGTTTTTT.

The genes are TRBV20-1 and TRBJ2-1; D may correspond to TRBD1 or TRBD2 (5 bases each). The CDR3 consists of 13 residues. The ends were cut back, 5 bases at V and 6 bases at J, with 14 bases in the middle. The V gene's germline CDR1 is DFQATT and CDR2 SNEGSKA (reference sequence). CDR3 DNA: TGCAGTGCTTCCGGGGCCTCGCCCAATGAGCAGTTCTTC. Protein: CSASGASPNEQFF.

The V gene is TRBV12-3 or TRBV12-4, the J gene TRBJ2-3; 9 nucleotides agree with TRBD2. This CDR3 contains 14 residues. V shed 7 bases, J shed 4 bases, and the junction held 6 bases outside the gene matches. CDR3 coding DNA: TGTGCCAGCACCCATAGCGGGAGAGCAGATACGCAGTATTTT. Protein product: CASTHSGRADTQYF.